Each of the 32 T cell receptor beta chains below was sequenced from the same sample in a study of molecular identifiers for immune sequencing clone quantification. TCRdb processed the PCR reads anew with MiXCR; each CDR3 protein has one entry. The sample has about 67,000 distinct CDR3 sequences, about a sixth seen once. The sequenced material came from naive CD8+ T cells from blood, with Jurkat cell RNA spiked in. The subset here: FACS-sorted CD8+CD4-CCR7+CD45RA+ naive T cells. The receptor source for this set is a human donor in good health. Some libraries in this study had Jurkat cell RNA spiked in.

This clonotype was picked up many times. The chain employs TRBV20-1 and TRBJ2-7; 9 positions agree with TRBD1. Per germline, CDR1 DFQATT and CDR2 SNEGSKA (reference sequence). The CDR3 is 13 amino acids. Trimming took 6 bases from V and 3 from J; bases not matched to a gene: 6. The CDR3 spells CSARQGGGYEQYF. Here the CDR3 DNA reads TGCAGTGCACGACAGGGGGGAGGCTACGAGCAGTACTTC.

This clonotype was seen repeatedly, ten times or more. This chain joins TRBV4-3 and TRBJ2-7, with TRBD2 matching 7 bases. Germline CDR1 reads LGHNA; CDR2 reads YSLEER. CDR3 length equals 16 residues. After removal of 0 bases from V and 5 bases from J, the junction contained 10 bases not matched to a gene. The CDR3 nucleotides read TGCGCCAGCAGCCAAGATCGGTGGTCGGGAGGACACGAGCAGTACTTC. It translates to CASSQDRWSGGHEQYF.

In the case of this clonotype: This sequence may be a read error, since a much larger clone differs from it by one base. The V and J genes are TRBV13 and TRBJ1-1; the D is unclear. This CDR3 is 12 amino acids long. In germline, CDR1 is PRHDT, CDR2 FYEKMQ (reference sequence). The DNA of the CDR3 is TGTGCCAGCAGCTCGGGTAACACTGGAGCTTTCTTT. This sequence encodes CASSSGNTGAFF. Together with reference TRBV13 and TRBJ1-1, the CDR3 gives the full variable domain: AAGVIQSPRHLIKEKRETATLKCYPIPRHDTVYWYQQGPGQDPQFLISFYEKMQSDKGSIPDRFSAQQFSDYHSELNMSSLELGDSALYFCASSSGNTGAFFGQGTRLTVV.

This clonotype showed up many times. V and J are TRBV10-3 and TRBJ1-4; D possibly corresponds to TRBD1 (6 bases). Trimming stripped 2 bases from V and 0 bases from J, with 22 bases between. CDR1 and CDR2 from the germline V gene are ENHRY and SYGVKD. The CDR3 totals 20 residues. CDR3: CAISENPTGHQVATNEKLFF. CDR3 DNA: TGTGCCATCAGTGAGAATCCCACGGGACACCAAGTTGCAACTAATGAAAAACTGTTTTTT.

This clonotype has a count of ten or more. This chain links TRBV18 with TRBJ1-2; possibly TRBD1 for D (5 bases). V dropped 0 bases and J dropped 4 bases, with 9 bases sitting between them. The CDR3 totals 14 residues. Germline CDR1 reads KGHSH; CDR2 reads LQKENI. CDR3 bases: TGTGCCAGCTCACCACCGGGGGATATCTATGGCTACACCTTC. Encoded protein: CASSPPGDIYGYTF. The whole variable domain, filled in from reference TRBV18 and TRBJ1-2, reads NAGVMQNPRHLVRRRGQEARLRCSPMKGHSHVYWYRQLPEEGLKFMVYLQKENIIDESGMPKERFSAEFPKEGPSILRIQQVVRGDSAAYFCASSPPGDIYGYTFGSGTRLTVV.

This clonotype has just a few counts. The rearrangement uses TRBV20-1 and TRBJ2-7, with 9 bases fitting TRBD2. V shed 0 bases, J shed 4 bases, and the junction held 4 bases outside the gene matches. The germline gives CDR1 DFQATT, CDR2 SNEGSKA (reference sequence). The CDR3 is made up of 14 amino acids. The CDR3: CSARDLLAGYEQYF. CDR3 bases: TGCAGTGCTAGAGATCTGCTAGCGGGGTACGAGCAGTACTTC.

Details on this clonotype: This may come from a read error, since a much larger clone is one base off. The V gene is TRBV29-1, the J gene TRBJ2-2; D unresolved. The V end lost 5 bases, the J end lost 3 bases, and 7 bases lay between the germline ends. CDR3 size: 12 residues. Germline-derived CDR1 and CDR2 are SQVTM and ANQGSEA. CDR3 in DNA: TGCAGCGTTACCTGGTACACCGGGGAGCTGTTTTTT. This codes for CSVTWYTGELFF.

In its sample, this clonotype was seen many times. CDR3 sequence reads: CATSDFHLLTASARYNEQFF. As DNA, the CDR3 is TGTGCCACCAGTGATTTCCACCTACTTACCGCCTCAGCCCGATACAATGAGCAGTTCTTC. This rearrangement joins TRBV24-1 to TRBJ2-1; D gene uncertain. Trimming pared 1 base from V and 4 bases from J, leaving 25 bases between. The CDR3 is 20 residues long. The germline CDR1 and CDR2 sequences are KGHDR and SFDVKD.

This clonotype was detected a few times. This chain uses TRBV15 with TRBJ2-2; D remains ambiguous. V was cut by 4 bases and J by 2 bases, with 11 bases left in between. The CDR3 totals 15 residues. The germline V gene encodes CDR1 LNHNV and CDR2 YYDKDF (reference sequence). The CDR3 sequence: CATSTTERNTGELFF. CDR3 coding DNA: TGTGCCACCAGCACAACCGAAAGAAACACCGGGGAGCTGTTTTTT. The variable domain in full, completed from reference TRBV15 and TRBJ2-2, reads DAMVIQNPRYQVTQFGKPVTLSCSQTLNHNVMYWYQQKSSQAPKLLFHYYDKDFNNEADTPDNFQSRRPNTSFCFLDIRSPGLGDTAMYLCATSTTERNTGELFFGEGSRLTVL.

In its sample, this clonotype was seen many times. This chain joins TRBV20-1 and TRBJ2-1; D is unclear. Germline V CDR1 and CDR2: DFQATT, SNEGSKA (reference sequence). Trimming left V 2 bases short and J 8 bases short, with 16 bases between. This CDR3 spans 14 amino acids. As DNA, the CDR3 is TGCAGTGCTAGAAGCAATCCCTTGGGCTATGAGCAGTTCTTC. Its translation: CSARSNPLGYEQFF.

The rearrangement joins TRBV24-1 to TRBJ2-1; D is perhaps TRBD1 or TRBD2 (6 bases each). Germline-derived CDR1 and CDR2 are KGHDR and SFDVKD. V was shortened by 3 bases and J by 5 bases, with 16 bases between the two germline ends. There are 16 residues in the CDR3. The CDR3 sequence is CATSDESGEGDNEQFF. The CDR3 DNA is TGTGCCACCAGTGATGAATCGGGAGAGGGGGACAATGAGCAGTTCTTC.

This clonotype was observed at least ten times. This chain joins TRBV20-1 and TRBJ2-7; possibly TRBD2 for D (5 bases). The germline V gene has CDR1 DFQATT and CDR2 SNEGSKA (reference sequence). This CDR3 comprises 17 residues. Trimming stripped 4 bases from V and 3 bases from J, with 25 bases between. CDR3 coding DNA: TGCAGTGCTACCCCGGATGGATACAGCGGCCCCTTCTACGAGCAGTACTTC. It encodes CSATPDGYSGPFYEQYF.

This clonotype showed up many times. V gene TRBV29-1 combines with J gene TRBJ2-2; D unresolved. Germline CDR1 reads SQVTM; CDR2 reads ANQGSEA. The CDR3 extends over 12 amino acids. Trimming removed 7 bases at V and 4 bases at J, with 10 bases between. The CDR3 region has the DNA TGCAGCGCACCCGACGTCACCGGGGAGCTGTTTTTT. This codes for CSAPDVTGELFF.

This clonotype has only a few counts. The V gene is TRBV4-3, the J gene TRBJ2-7, with 12 bases identical to TRBD2. The CDR3 sequence is 15 residues long. J gave up 2 bases and V 4 bases, and 3 bases lay outside the gene matches. Per the germline V gene, CDR1 is LGHNA and CDR2 is YSLEER. CDR3 in amino acids: CASSPTSGGTYEQYF. As DNA, the CDR3 is TGCGCCAGCAGCCCGACTAGCGGGGGTACCTACGAGCAGTACTTC.

The chain recombines TRBV11-3 with TRBJ2-5; TRBD1 matches at 7 bases. CDR3 length: 14 amino acids. Germline trimming cut 5 bases from V and 1 base from J; bases unmatched to any gene: 4. Germline V gene sequence: CDR1 SGHNT, CDR2 YENEEA. CDR3 loop: CASSQDRVQETQYF. As DNA, the CDR3 is TGTGCCAGCAGCCAAGACAGGGTCCAAGAGACCCAGTACTTC.

In this sample, this clonotype turned up many times. The V call is TRBV20-1, the J call TRBJ2-1, with 14 bases aligning to TRBD2. V lost 1 base to trimming and J lost 0 bases; unmatched junction nucleotides: 8. The CDR3 length is 19 residues. Germline V lookup: CDR1 DFQATT, CDR2 SNEGSKA (reference sequence). The CDR3 DNA follows: TGCAGTGCTAGAGTTTCCAGGACTAGCGGGAGGCTCTCCTACAATGAGCAGTTCTTC. This encodes CSARVSRTSGRLSYNEQFF.

A remark on this clonotype: A much larger clone lies one base from this, so it may be a read error. The chain links TRBV27 to TRBJ2-7; 7 bases are a match to TRBD1. The CDR3 is made up of 13 amino acids. V trimming: 2 bases; J trimming: 6 bases; junction bases outside the gene matches: 4. Germline lookup yields CDR1 MNHEY and CDR2 SMNVEV (reference sequence). In DNA form, the CDR3 reads TGTGCCAGCAGTTTAGACAGGGAGTCCGAGCAGTACTTC. As protein: CASSLDRESEQYF.

This clonotype was seen many times. The chain combines TRBV10-3 with TRBJ1-3; D remains unclear. There are 13 residues in the CDR3. Germline assignment: CDR1 ENHRY and CDR2 SYGVKD. V shed 0 bases and J shed 4 bases, with 4 bases lying between them. The CDR3 sequence: CAISESVGNTIYF. CDR3 coding DNA: TGTGCCATCAGTGAGTCCGTCGGAAACACCATATATTTT.

This clonotype occurred many times. The limits of the CDR3 on the DNA are not certain, so only TCRdb's listed CDR3 is given. This sequence joins TRBV7-5 and TRBJ2-7; the table assigns TRBD2, which was not confirmed against the DNA. TRBV7-5 represents a pseudogene. From its first to its last residue, the CDR3 has 19 amino acids. Here the CDR3 reads CISVSEAPTGLAASYEQYF.

This clonotype came up many times. The chain is built from TRBV28 and TRBJ1-6; 7 nucleotides line up with TRBD1. CDR1 is MDHEN and CDR2 is SYDVKM in the germline V gene. The CDR3 contains 15 residues. The junction had 14 bases not matched to a gene; V was cut back by 7 bases and J by 11 bases. CDR3 DNA sequence: TGTGCCAGCATCCCATATGAGGGGGCGGGTACACCCCTCCACTTT. Its protein is CASIPYEGAGTPLHF.

The V call is TRBV3-1, the J call TRBJ1-1, with unresolved D. Germline V gives CDR1 LGHDT, CDR2 YNNKEL (reference sequence). V lost 1 base to trimming and J lost 4 bases, with 10 bases between them. This CDR3 has 14 residues. CDR3 coding DNA: TGTGCCAGCAGCCAAGTGATCAGCGGCACTGAAGCTTTCTTT. This translates into CASSQVISGTEAFF.

The table lists this clonotype with many counts. The rearrangement links TRBV20-1 to TRBJ2-3; 12 positions match TRBD1. The junction had 9 bases not matched to a gene; V was cut back by 6 bases and J by 5 bases. The CDR3 contains 15 residues. Germline CDR1 is DFQATT and CDR2 is SNEGSKA (reference sequence). The CDR3 coding sequence is TGCAGTGCCCCCTGGGACAGGGGGCTAGAAGATACGCAGTATTTT. It codes for CSAPWDRGLEDTQYF.

The CDR3 sequence is CATSPCLGGYNEQFF. The CDR3 DNA sequence: TGTGCCACCAGCCCCTGCCTGGGTGGTTACAATGAGCAGTTCTTC. This chain connects TRBV24-1 to TRBJ2-1; D remains ambiguous. Trimming removed 7 bases at V and 4 bases at J, with 16 bases between. The CDR3 runs to 15 residues. CDR1 KGHDR and CDR2 SFDVKD come from the germline V gene.

This clonotype was detected only a few times. A much larger clone lies one base from this, so it may be a read error. The conserved closing phenylalanine or tryptophan is absent in this CDR3, likely reflecting a read error. This chain uses TRBV10-3 with TRBJ2-3, with D perhaps being TRBD1 or TRBD2 (5 bases each). V was trimmed by 11 bases and J by 1 base, leaving 16 bases between them. Germline CDR1 is ENHRY and CDR2 is SYGVKD. CDR3 length: 14 amino acids. CDR3 sequence reads: CAAGTADRTDTQYY. The DNA of the CDR3 is TGTGCCGCCGGGACGGCGGATCGCACAGATACGCAGTATTAT.

This clonotype was counted at least ten times. The chain has TRBV24-1 and TRBJ2-7; 11 bases fit TRBD1. CDR1 is KGHDR, CDR2 SFDVKD, per germline. V was clipped by 4 bases and J by 0 bases; unmatched bases: 4. This CDR3 contains 16 residues. CDR3 sequence reads: CATSDRGQGASYEQYF. As DNA, the CDR3 is TGTGCCACCAGTGACCGCGGACAGGGGGCCTCCTACGAGCAGTACTTC.

With respect to this clonotype: One base away lies a much larger clone, so this may be a sequencing read error. The chain couples TRBV12-3 or TRBV12-4 to TRBJ2-1, with 10 bases aligning to TRBD1. There are 15 residues in the CDR3. CDR3 loop: CASSLPGQGIYEQSF. The CDR3 nucleotides are TGTGCCAGCAGTCTCCCGGGACAGGGGATCTATGAGCAGTCCTTC.

This clonotype was observed at least ten times. V is TRBV7-9 and J is TRBJ1-6, with D unclear. V was clipped by 0 bases and J by 8 bases, with 11 bases between them. This CDR3 is built from 15 residues. Per the germline V gene, CDR1 is SEHNR and CDR2 is FQNEAQ (reference sequence). This CDR3 reads CASSLASITYSPLHF. The CDR3 DNA reads as TGTGCCAGCAGCTTAGCCTCGATAACTTATTCACCCCTCCACTTT.

Note on this clonotype: A much larger clone differs by one base, so this may be a read error. This chain joins TRBV6-5 and TRBJ2-7; D perhaps matches TRBD2 (5 bases). The V end was cut by 0 bases, the J end by 3 bases, with 15 bases between. Germline values: CDR1 MNHEY, CDR2 SVGAGI. The CDR3 extends over 16 amino acids. Here the CDR3 DNA reads TGTGCCAGCAGTTACTCGAAAGCTAGCTGGAACTACGAGCAGTACTTC. This encodes CASSYSKASWNYEQYF.

This clonotype was seen repeatedly, ten times or more. V usage is TRBV7-9 and J usage is TRBJ1-2; TRBD1 matches at 9 bases. V lost 5 bases, J lost 3 bases, and 13 bases stayed unmatched. Germline CDR1 reads SEHNR; CDR2 reads FQNEAQ (reference sequence). The CDR3 length is 17 residues. This CDR3 is CASSQPWGTGHDYGYTF. The CDR3 coding sequence is TGTGCCAGCAGCCAACCCTGGGGGACAGGGCACGACTATGGCTACACCTTC. The complete variable domain, with remaining parts taken from reference TRBV7-9 and TRBJ1-2, reads DTGVSQNPRHKITKRGQNVTFRCDPISEHNRLYWYRQTLGQGPEFLTYFQNEAQLEKSRLLSDRFSAERPKGSFSTLEIQRTEQGDSAMYLCASSQPWGTGHDYGYTFGSGTRLTVV.

This clonotype was detected a few times. V gene TRBV24-1 combines with J gene TRBJ2-3; 10 bases align to TRBD2. The V gene end was trimmed by 4 bases and the J gene end by 10 bases; junction bases not matched to a gene: 13. Germline V gene data show CDR1 as KGHDR and CDR2 as SFDVKD. This CDR3 has 16 residues. This chain's CDR3 is CATSELLAGVAEAQYF. The CDR3 DNA is TGTGCCACCAGTGAACTCCTAGCGGGAGTAGCCGAGGCGCAGTATTTT.

The chain carries TRBV18 and TRBJ2-1; D not certain. Germline V gene lookup returns CDR1 KGHSH and CDR2 LQKENI. The CDR3 sequence is 15 residues long. V was clipped by 3 bases and J by 2 bases, with 11 bases between them. The CDR3, as DNA: TGTGCCAGCTCACCCCGTTGGGGAACCTACAATGAGCAGTTCTTC. Its protein is CASSPRWGTYNEQFF.

This clonotype was seen repeatedly, ten times or more. This sequence joins TRBV10-2 and TRBJ2-3; possible D gene TRBD2, 5 bases. CDR3 size: 17 residues. Between the trimmed V and J ends, which lost 0 bases and 1 base, there was a span of 14 bases. The germline V gene has CDR1 WSHSY and CDR2 SAAADI. The CDR3 DNA reads as TGCGCCAGCAGTGAGTCGGTACCCAAGGAGGGCACAGATACGCAGTATTTT. It specifies CASSESVPKEGTDTQYF.